Following are 4 T cell receptor beta chains from one sample sequenced in a study of cytomegalovirus exposure and HLA in healthy donors. Researchers ran the PCR with 60 Vbeta and 13 Jbeta primers. The data were produced by immunoSEQ multiplex PCR, yet TCRdb's version contains in-frame clones alone and is incomplete. The sample consists of around 180,000 clones, roughly four fifths of them appearing once. Input material: PBMCs. Receptor source: a girl aged 10-17 years in good health and CMV-seropositive.

This clone has only a few counts. The chain couples TRBV9 to TRBJ1-3; possible D gene TRBD1, 5 bases. V was pared by 5 bases and J by 0 bases, with 12 bases between. The CDR3 totals 15 residues. Germline V gene data show CDR1 as SGDLS and CDR2 as YYNGEE. The CDR3 protein is CASSEQASSGNTIYF. CDR3 sequence (DNA): TGTGCCAGCAGTGAACAGGCTAGCTCTGGAAACACCATATATTTT.

The chain employs TRBV19 and TRBJ1-2, with 8 bases identical to TRBD1. Per the germline V gene, CDR1 is LNHDA and CDR2 is SQIVND (reference sequence). After removal of 5 bases from V and 7 bases from J, the junction contained 6 bases not matched to a gene. The CDR3 spans 13 residues. The CDR3 bases are TGTGCCAGTAGTGCGCAGGGGGCGGGTGGCTACACCTTC. It is translated as CASSAQGAGGYTF.

This clone was recorded a few times. V gene TRBV11-2 combines with J gene TRBJ1-1, with a tentative D call TRBD1 (5 bases). Trimming left V 1 base short and J 1 base short, with 22 bases between. Germline assignment: CDR1 SGHAT and CDR2 FQNNGV. This CDR3 has 19 amino acids. The CDR3 DNA reads as TGTGCCAGCAGCTTAGTCAGCGGGGGGTCCTTCCGACAGAACACTGAAGCTTTCTTT. This sequence encodes CASSLVSGGSFRQNTEAFF.

The chain is built from TRBV4-1 and TRBJ1-1; 8 bases line up with TRBD1. This CDR3 is 14 amino acids long. V gave up 4 bases and J gave up 5 bases; unmatched junction bases: 6. CDR1 is MGHRA, CDR2 YSYEKL, per germline. The CDR3 protein is CASSPQGEWTEAFF. DNA of the CDR3: TGCGCCAGCAGCCCACAGGGGGAATGGACTGAAGCTTTCTTT.